This T cell receptor (beta chain) was found in a study of T cell responses to AZD1222 COVID-19 vaccine. The CDR3 runs to 14 residues. The V gene's germline CDR1 is LNHDA and CDR2 SQIVND (reference sequence). V was trimmed by 6 bases and J by 8 bases, leaving 16 bases between them. Broader study findings: Among the donors, most were white British and more were female, and clonal diversity was possibly underestimated. Unmutated regions of variants are reportedly targeted by nearly half of spike-specific TCRs. Once two AZD1222 doses were given, Spike-specific TCR breadth and depth went up. None of the repertoires were sampled until the peak T cell response had passed.

This clone was recorded once. What it recognizes is unknown. Assay used: immunoSEQ multiplex PCR; TCRdb lists only in-frame clones, some missing. The data hold roughly 150,000 clones, with approximately 88% observed a single time. The chain employs TRBV19 and TRBJ1-4; weak D call: TRBD1 (5 bases). Sequencing used peripheral blood, obtained on day 0 of MenACWY control vaccination. This TCR derives from an adult in good health. CDR3 sequence reads: CASSSGTLREKLFF. The DNA for the CDR3 is TGTGCCAGTAGCTCCGGGACTCTAAGGGAAAAACTGTTTTTT.